These 10 T cell receptor beta chains were sequenced from one sample in a study of human thymus T cells. Generated by immunoSEQ multiplex PCR, the TCRdb table keeps only in-frame clones and is missing some. In the table there are 86,000 or so clones, about 96% of which are singletons. Thymus specimens were resections from corrective heart surgery. The source material was thymus tissue. The receptors come from a boy in the first two years of life with a congenital heart defect but otherwise immunologically healthy.

The chain employs TRBV4-1 and TRBJ2-1; 8 bases map to TRBD2. The CDR3 has 22 amino acids. Germline V gene data show CDR1 as MGHRA and CDR2 as YSYEKL. V lost 0 bases to trimming and J lost 1 base; unmatched junction nucleotides: 20. CDR3 DNA: TGCGCCAGCAGCCAAGATTTTGGGGCTGTACTAGCGGAGACCCTTTCCTACAATGAGCAGTTCTTC. Its protein is CASSQDFGAVLAETLSYNEQFF.

This clone was observed once. The chain employs TRBV7-9 and TRBJ1-2, with 7 bases matching TRBD1. V shed 4 bases and J 4 bases; nucleotides not matched to a gene: 6. Per germline, CDR1 SEHNR and CDR2 FQNEAQ (reference sequence). This CDR3 has 14 residues. CDR3 loop: CASSSHRGVYGYTF. The CDR3, as DNA: TGTGCCAGCAGCTCACACAGGGGTGTCTATGGCTACACCTTC.

The V and J genes are TRBV2 and TRBJ1-3; TRBD1 might be the D (5 bases). Trimming took off 11 bases at V and 2 bases at J, with 19 bases between the two ends. The germline V gene has CDR1 SNHLY and CDR2 FYNNEI. The CDR3 is 15 residues long. CDR3 region: CAAAAQGAAGNTIYF. CDR3 coding DNA: TGTGCCGCAGCAGCCCAAGGGGCCGCTGGAAACACCATATATTTT. Full variable domain (rest looked up from reference TRBV2 and TRBJ1-3): EPEVTQTPSHQVTQMGQEVILRCVPISNHLYFYWYRQILGQKVEFLVSFYNNEISEKSEIFDDQFSVERPDGSNFTLKIRSTKLEDSAMYFCAAAAQGAAGNTIYFGEGSWLTVV.

As DNA, the CDR3 is TGTGCCAGCAGCGGTGCCGCCGGGACTAGCGGCACAGATACGCAGTATTTT. It codes for CASSGAAGTSGTDTQYF. The chain links TRBV9 to TRBJ2-3, with TRBD2 identical over 10 bases. With 3 bases clipped from V and 1 base from J, the junction kept 8 bases outside the gene matches. Germline CDR1 SGDLS, CDR2 YYNGEE. The CDR3 extends over 17 amino acids.

The genes are TRBV7-6 and TRBJ2-2; a weak D match, TRBD1 (5 bases). Deletions cut 5 bases from V and 7 bases from J, with 14 bases between. This CDR3 has 14 amino acids. The V gene's germline CDR1 is SGHVS and CDR2 FNYEAQ. In DNA, the CDR3 is TGTGCCAGCAGCCCGCCCAGCAGGGACGGGGAGCTGTTTTTT. Its protein is CASSPPSRDGELFF.

V is TRBV7-2 and J is TRBJ1-5; weak D call: TRBD1 (5 bases). Germline V gives CDR1 SGHTA, CDR2 FQGNSA. The CDR3 spans 16 residues. The V gene lost 5 bases and the J gene lost 2 bases, with 16 bases spanning the gap. For the CDR3, the DNA is TGTGCCAGCAGCGTCCGCTCGGGACCGGGCAATCAGCCCCAGCATTTT. It translates to CASSVRSGPGNQPQHF.

The V and J genes are TRBV11-1 and TRBJ2-3; 14 bases map to TRBD2. The germline V gene encodes CDR1 SGHAT and CDR2 FQDESV (reference sequence). The CDR3 is made up of 17 amino acids. After removal of 4 bases from V and 2 bases from J, the junction contained 5 bases not matched to a gene. CDR3 sequence reads: CASSSWTSGGFTDTQYF. The CDR3 DNA reads as TGTGCCAGCAGCTCCTGGACTAGCGGGGGGTTCACAGATACGCAGTATTTT. Variable domain in full (rest from reference TRBV11-1 and TRBJ2-3): EAEVAQSPRYKITEKSQAVAFWCDPISGHATLYWYRQILGQGPELLVQFQDESVVDDSQLPKDRFSAERLKGVDSTLKIQPAELGDSAMYLCASSSWTSGGFTDTQYFGPGTRLTVL.

This rearrangement joins TRBV19 to TRBJ2-5, with D perhaps matching TRBD2 (6 bases). V was pared by 3 bases and J by 5 bases, with 16 bases between. This CDR3 is built from 15 residues. Looked up from germline, CDR1 is LNHDA and CDR2 is SQIVND (reference sequence). CDR3 sequence (DNA): TGTGCCAGTAGTATGACTAGTTTTTTGTTGGAGACCCAGTACTTC. Translated, it gives CASSMTSFLLETQYF.

This clone appeared once. V gene TRBV2 combines with J gene TRBJ2-4, with D maybe TRBD2 (5 bases). The germline gives CDR1 SNHLY, CDR2 FYNNEI. The CDR3 contains 16 residues. Trimming stripped 2 bases from V and 0 bases from J, with 11 bases between. CDR3 sequence reads: CASSERASRAKNIQYF. In DNA form, the CDR3 reads TGTGCCAGCAGTGAAAGGGCTAGCAGAGCCAAAAACATTCAGTACTTC. The full variable domain, completed using reference TRBV2 and TRBJ2-4, is EPEVTQTPSHQVTQMGQEVILRCVPISNHLYFYWYRQILGQKVEFLVSFYNNEISEKSEIFDDQFSVERPDGSNFTLKIRSTKLEDSAMYFCASSERASRAKNIQYFGAGTRLSVL.

This chain uses TRBV6-1 with TRBJ2-2; D not certain. The CDR3 covers 16 residues. Germline loops: CDR1 MNHNS, CDR2 SASEGT. With 2 bases removed from V and 0 bases from J, the gap between germline ends came to 10 bases. CDR3: CASSERPLSNTGELFF. CDR3 coding DNA: TGTGCCAGCAGTGAAAGACCCCTATCGAACACCGGGGAGCTGTTTTTT.